The next 10 T cell receptor beta chains were all read from a single sample in a study of T cell repertoires in cytomegalovirus infection. TCRdb used MiXCR to reprocess the reads, holding one entry per CDR3 protein. The data contain under 850,000 distinct CDR3 sequences, approximately 34% of them singletons. Sequenced input: PBMCs. The receptors shown here come from a human donor in good health (CMV status not recorded). Some clones in this sample may be carry-over from other donors' samples.

The chain recombines TRBV15 with TRBJ1-5; D gene uncertain. There are 17 residues in the CDR3. V was pared by 1 base and J by 7 bases, with 20 bases between. CDR1 and CDR2 (germline): LNHNV, YYDKDF (reference sequence). DNA of the CDR3: TGTGCCACCAGCAGAGCCCACGCCAGAGTTTCGGGCCAGCCCCAGCATTTT. Its translation is CATSRAHARVSGQPQHF. Drawing the rest from reference TRBV15 and TRBJ1-5, the complete variable domain is DAMVIQNPRYQVTQFGKPVTLSCSQTLNHNVMYWYQQKSSQAPKLLFHYYDKDFNNEADTPDNFQSRRPNTSFCFLDIRSPGLGDTAMYLCATSRAHARVSGQPQHFGDGTRLSIL.

This clonotype occurred many times. V is TRBV28 and J is TRBJ1-1; D is uncertain. There are 14 residues in the CDR3. Trimming shortened V by 8 bases and J by 1 base, and 14 bases separated the two germline ends. Germline assignment: CDR1 MDHEN and CDR2 SYDVKM. The chain's CDR3 is CASYTRGKNTEAFF. In DNA, the CDR3 is TGTGCCAGCTATACACGTGGTAAGAACACTGAAGCTTTCTTT. The full variable domain, in which reference TRBV28 and TRBJ1-1 provide the parts outside the CDR3, is DVKVTQSSRYLVKRTGEKVFLECVQDMDHENMFWYRQDPGLGLRLIYFSYDVKMKEKGDIPEGYSVSREKKERFSLILESASTNQTSMYLCASYTRGKNTEAFFGQGTRLTVV.

In regard to this clonotype: Given a much more abundant clone one base away, this may be a read error. The CDR3 here is CASSLYRGGNHPQHF. DNA of the CDR3: TGTGCCAGCAGCTTATATCGGGGGGGAAATCATCCCCAGCATTTT. The V gene is TRBV7-2, the J gene TRBJ1-5; weak D call: TRBD1 (5 bases). CDR1 SGHTA and CDR2 FQGNSA come from the germline V gene. This CDR3 contains 15 residues.

This clonotype showed up many times. The rearrangement joins TRBV7-6 to TRBJ2-7, with unresolved D. Looked up from germline, CDR1 is SGHVS and CDR2 is FNYEAQ. The CDR3 is made up of 14 amino acids. Trimming pared 6 bases from V and 2 bases from J, leaving 14 bases between. CDR3 coding DNA: TGTGCCAGCAGTCCGTCTAGTGTGGCCTACGAGCAGTACTTC. The encoded protein is CASSPSSVAYEQYF.

The chain is built from TRBV27 and TRBJ1-6, with D possibly being TRBD1 (5 bases). V was shortened by 2 bases and J by 5 bases, with 16 bases between the two germline ends. Germline CDR1 MNHEY, CDR2 SMNVEV (reference sequence). This CDR3 has 17 residues. CDR3 sequence (DNA): TGTGCCAGCAGTTTAGGAAAAGACAGCATCGATAATTCACCCCTCCACTTT. This gives the protein CASSLGKDSIDNSPLHF.

The table lists this clonotype with a few counts. The chain is built from TRBV7-2 and TRBJ2-3; tentative D call: TRBD2 (6 bases). The CDR3 has 16 amino acids. Germline V gene lookup returns CDR1 SGHTA and CDR2 FQGNSA. Trimming removed 5 bases at V and 1 base at J, with 16 bases between. CDR3 in DNA: TGTGCCAGCAGCCTAAATAGGGGCGGGGGCACAGATACGCAGTATTTT. Translating it yields CASSLNRGGGTDTQYF. Supplemented by reference TRBV7-2 and TRBJ2-3, the full variable domain reads GAGVSQSPSNKVTEKGKDVELRCDPISGHTALYWYRQSLGQGLEFLIYFQGNSAPDKSGLPSDRFSAERTGGSVSTLTIQRTQQEDSAVYLCASSLNRGGGTDTQYFGPGTRLTVL.

In this sample, this clonotype turned up a few times. This chain joins TRBV7-2 and TRBJ2-3, with 7 bases fitting TRBD2. V was clipped by 0 bases and J by 4 bases; unmatched bases: 7. Germline V gene sequence: CDR1 SGHTA, CDR2 FQGNSA. The CDR3 consists of 16 residues. The chain's CDR3 is CASSLAGEGLADTQYF. CDR3 nucleotide sequence: TGTGCCAGCAGCTTAGCCGGGGAGGGCCTGGCAGATACGCAGTATTTT.

The V and J genes are TRBV4-1 and TRBJ2-1, with 9 bases lining up with TRBD1. The germline V gene has CDR1 MGHRA and CDR2 YSYEKL. V shed 2 bases and J 4 bases; nucleotides not matched to a gene: 6. The CDR3 loop spans 16 amino acids. The CDR3: CASSQPGQGRYNEQFF. The CDR3 DNA reads TGCGCCAGCAGCCAACCCGGACAGGGGAGATACAATGAGCAGTTCTTC.

This clonotype turned up a few times. The chain has TRBV4-2 and TRBJ2-2; TRBD2 matches 8 bases. The CDR3 sequence is 17 residues long. With 5 bases clipped from V and 0 bases from J, the junction kept 8 bases outside the gene matches. The V gene's germline CDR1 is LGHNA and CDR2 YNFKEQ. CDR3 nucleotides: TGTGCCAGCAGCTCCGGCGCGCGGGGGGCGAACACCGGGGAGCTGTTTTTT. This gives the protein CASSSGARGANTGELFF.

The chain joins TRBV5-1 to TRBJ1-2, with unresolved D. Germline CDR1 and CDR2: SGHRS and YFSETQ. The V and J ends lost 0 bases and 5 bases respectively, with 14 bases between them. This CDR3 comprises 15 residues. The CDR3 sequence: CASSLVSGEGYGYTF. CDR3 sequence (DNA): TGCGCCAGCAGCTTGGTGTCAGGCGAGGGATATGGCTACACCTTC.